The 29 T cell receptor beta chains presented below share a single source sample, sequenced in a study of blood T cell repertoires in COVID-19. TCRdb's table, derived via immunoSEQ multiplex PCR, lists solely in-frame clones and lacks some. The sample shows about 200,000 clones, 88% of them seen only once. What was sequenced was peripheral blood. These receptors all come from a man aged 35 to 55 with active or convalescent COVID-19.

This clone showed up just once. This CDR3 is CASSPDRIKVEQYF. The DNA of the CDR3 is TGTGCCAGCAGTCCGGACAGAATTAAAGTCGAGCAGTACTTC. V and J are TRBV2 and TRBJ2-7, with D perhaps matching TRBD1 (6 bases). Germline lookup yields CDR1 SNHLY and CDR2 FYNNEI. The CDR3 length is 14 residues. V dropped 5 bases and J dropped 6 bases, with 17 bases sitting between them.

V and J are TRBV28 and TRBJ1-5, with D possibly matching TRBD1 (6 bases). CDR1 MDHEN and CDR2 SYDVKM come from the germline V gene. V was shortened by 6 bases and J by 3 bases, with 15 bases between the two germline ends. The CDR3 is 15 amino acids. CDR3 residues: CASSSYRVVNQPQHF. In nucleotides, the CDR3 is TGTGCCAGCAGCTCCTACAGGGTCGTCAATCAGCCCCAGCATTTT.

The CDR3, as DNA: TGTGCCAGCAGCGTAAAAAGCGGGAGCCACACCGGGGAGCTGTTTTTT. Its protein is CASSVKSGSHTGELFF. V usage is TRBV9 and J usage is TRBJ2-2; 8 nucleotides align to TRBD2. Germline V gene sequence: CDR1 SGDLS, CDR2 YYNGEE. V gave up 1 base and J gave up 3 bases; unmatched junction bases: 5. The CDR3 is made up of 16 amino acids.

The rearrangement links TRBV7-2 to TRBJ1-5, with 9 positions matching TRBD1. CDR1 and CDR2 (germline): SGHTA, FQGNSA. V lost 4 bases to trimming and J lost 9 bases; unmatched junction nucleotides: 10. The CDR3 is 15 residues long. CDR3 sequence: CASSSQQGARSPQHF. DNA for the CDR3: TGTGCCAGCAGCTCGCAACAGGGGGCCCGATCGCCCCAGCATTTT.

Only one count was recorded for this clone. This chain joins TRBV19 and TRBJ1-4, with D maybe TRBD1 (5 bases). Germline V CDR1 and CDR2: LNHDA, SQIVND (reference sequence). V lost 8 bases and J lost 0, with 13 bases in between. The CDR3 runs 15 residues. The CDR3: CASEGVQTTNEKLFF. The CDR3 nucleotides are TGTGCCAGTGAAGGGGTCCAGACAACTAATGAAAAACTGTTTTTT. The full variable domain, completed using reference TRBV19 and TRBJ1-4, is DGGITQSPKYLFRKEGQNVTLSCEQNLNHDAMYWYRQDPGQGLRLIYYSQIVNDFQKGDIAEGYSVSREKKESFPLTVTSAQKNPTAFYLCASEGVQTTNEKLFFGSGTQLSVL.

The chain carries TRBV5-1 and TRBJ2-4; 12 positions match TRBD1. The CDR3 is 19 residues long. V trimming: 4 bases; J trimming: 7 bases; junction bases outside the gene matches: 18. In germline, CDR1 is SGHRS, CDR2 YFSETQ. The CDR3 loop is CASSTSGTGGYMGPNIQYF. The CDR3 coding sequence is TGCGCCAGCAGCACGTCCGGGACAGGGGGCTATATGGGTCCCAACATTCAGTACTTC.

The chain employs TRBV5-1 and TRBJ2-5; possible D gene TRBD1, 5 bases. The CDR3 covers 16 residues. Germline values: CDR1 SGHRS, CDR2 YFSETQ. The ends were cut back, 3 bases at V and 5 bases at J, with 20 bases in the middle. The CDR3 is CASSSWVGRPGETQYF. CDR3 sequence (DNA): TGCGCCAGCAGCTCCTGGGTTGGCAGGCCAGGGGAGACCCAGTACTTC.

CDR3 coding DNA: TGTGCCAGCAGAGGCGACAGGGGCATCAATCAGCCCCAGCATTTT. Encoded protein: CASRGDRGINQPQHF. The chain carries TRBV2 and TRBJ1-5; 8 bases fit TRBD1. Germline trimming cut 6 bases from V and 3 bases from J; bases unmatched to any gene: 7. The CDR3 runs 15 residues. Germline CDR1 is SNHLY and CDR2 is FYNNEI.

CDR3 in DNA: TGTGCCACCAGCGCCGTCCCGGGGGGGCGTACAGATACGCAGTATTTT. The encoded protein is CATSAVPGGRTDTQYF. This rearrangement joins TRBV15 to TRBJ2-3, with 8 bases identical to TRBD2. Germline trimming cut 5 bases from V and 3 bases from J; bases unmatched to any gene: 10. Germline assignment: CDR1 LNHNV and CDR2 YYDKDF (reference sequence). This CDR3 spans 16 amino acids.

This chain joins TRBV5-1 and TRBJ2-7; D might be TRBD2 (5 bases). The CDR3 consists of 13 residues. Germline V gene lookup returns CDR1 SGHRS and CDR2 YFSETQ. The germline V and J ends were trimmed by 4 bases and 7 bases, with 15 bases remaining between them. The CDR3 DNA reads TGCGCCAGCAGCACCTTTCTGCGGGCGGAGCAGTACTTC. Residues: CASSTFLRAEQYF.

The rearrangement joins TRBV24-1 to TRBJ2-3, with 7 positions matching TRBD1. With 4 bases clipped from V and 1 base from J, the junction kept 4 bases outside the gene matches. CDR1 and CDR2 from the germline V gene are KGHDR and SFDVKD. The CDR3 is 15 residues long. The CDR3 bases are TGTGCCACCAGTGACCCCGGGACAGGCACAGATACGCAGTATTTT. This gives the protein CATSDPGTGTDTQYF.

The chain has TRBV2 and TRBJ2-7, with 7 nucleotides matching TRBD1. V shed 4 bases, J shed 3 bases, and the junction held 3 bases outside the gene matches. CDR3 length: 13 residues. Germline CDR1 and CDR2: SNHLY and FYNNEI. CDR3 amino acids: CASSVGGNYEQYF. The DNA for the CDR3 is TGTGCCAGCAGTGTAGGGGGCAACTACGAGCAGTACTTC.

The CDR3 sequence: CASSEQGIGRETQYF. CDR3 nucleotide sequence: TGTGCCAGCAGTGAACAGGGTATTGGTCGCGAGACCCAGTACTTC. The chain recombines TRBV2 with TRBJ2-5; D may be TRBD1 (5 bases). CDR3 length equals 15 residues. The V and J ends lost 2 bases and 5 bases respectively, with 15 bases between them. CDR1 and CDR2 from the germline V gene are SNHLY and FYNNEI.

This clone turned up a few times. The gene calls are TRBV7-9 and TRBJ1-3, with a possible D match to TRBD1 (6 bases). V was clipped by 5 bases and J by 2 bases, with 13 bases between them. Germline V gene data show CDR1 as SEHNR and CDR2 as FQNEAQ (reference sequence). The length of the CDR3 is 15 residues. The CDR3 spells CASSNLDRAGNTIYF. DNA of the CDR3: TGTGCCAGCAGCAACCTGGACAGAGCTGGAAACACCATATATTTT.

J is TRBJ2-7 and V is TRBV28; 8 nucleotides align to TRBD2. Germline CDR1 is MDHEN and CDR2 is SYDVKM. Trimming took 1 base from V and 3 from J; bases not matched to a gene: 5. This CDR3 spans 15 amino acids. CDR3 coding DNA: TGTGCCAGCAGTTTATTGGTAGCGGGACGCTACGAGCAGTACTTC. Translating gives CASSLLVAGRYEQYF.

The chain joins TRBV7-3 to TRBJ2-2; perhaps TRBD1 as D (6 bases). Per germline, CDR1 SGHTA and CDR2 FQGTGA. V gave up 8 bases and J gave up 1 base, with 8 bases separating them. The CDR3 sequence is 13 residues long. The CDR3: CASATGNTGELFF. Written as DNA, the CDR3 is TGTGCCAGCGCGACAGGGAACACCGGGGAGCTGTTTTTT.

The chain couples TRBV6-5 to TRBJ2-5; TRBD2 matches at 7 bases. Germline CDR1 MNHEY, CDR2 SVGAGI. This CDR3 region has 13 residues. V lost 8 bases and J lost 3; bases outside the gene matches: 6. CDR3 nucleotides: TGTGCCAGCGGAGCTAGCGGTGAAGAGACCCAGTACTTC. This encodes CASGASGEETQYF.

The V and J genes are TRBV4-1 and TRBJ2-7; 10 nucleotides agree with TRBD2. The length of the CDR3 is 16 residues. V was pared by 3 bases and J by 3 bases, with 8 bases of the junction left unmatched. The germline gives CDR1 MGHRA, CDR2 YSYEKL. CDR3 sequence: CASSQIGSGRVYEQYF. The CDR3 nucleotides read TGCGCCAGCAGCCAGATTGGCAGCGGGAGGGTCTACGAGCAGTACTTC.

V usage is TRBV7-9 and J usage is TRBJ1-2, with 9 positions matching TRBD1. The CDR3 has 15 amino acids. The ends lost 0 bases at V and 4 bases at J; junction bases unmatched: 3. Germline V gene sequence: CDR1 SEHNR, CDR2 FQNEAQ (reference sequence). CDR3 DNA sequence: TGTGCCAGCAGCTTAGCGACAGGGGGAACCTATGGCTACACCTTC. This gives the protein CASSLATGGTYGYTF.

This chain links TRBV4-2 with TRBJ2-3, with a weak D call TRBD2 (5 bases). The CDR3 consists of 15 residues. CDR1 is LGHNA, CDR2 YNFKEQ, per germline. Trimming shortened V by 0 bases and J by 5 bases, and 12 bases separated the two germline ends. The CDR3 reads CASSQEPGLGDTQYF. For the CDR3, the DNA is TGTGCCAGCAGCCAAGAACCGGGATTGGGAGATACGCAGTATTTT.

V usage is TRBV5-1 and J usage is TRBJ1-2, with D possibly being TRBD1 (5 bases). CDR1 and CDR2 from the germline V gene are SGHRS and YFSETQ. CDR3 length: 16 residues. V dropped 0 bases and J dropped 3 bases, with 15 bases sitting between them. CDR3 loop: CASSLAGGNRHYGYTF. The CDR3 region has the DNA TGCGCCAGCAGCTTGGCCGGGGGGAATCGTCACTATGGCTACACCTTC.

The chain uses TRBV7-9 and TRBJ2-7; no clear D. This CDR3 region has 16 residues. Trimming stripped 5 bases from V and 2 bases from J, with 19 bases between. CDR1 is SEHNR and CDR2 is FQNEAQ in the germline V gene (reference sequence). CDR3 sequence reads: CASSPPRGTRPYEQYF. The CDR3 DNA reads as TGTGCCAGCAGCCCTCCAAGAGGTACTCGCCCCTACGAGCAGTACTTC.

The chain couples TRBV19 to TRBJ2-1; TRBD1 agrees at 7 bases. The CDR3 spans 15 residues. CDR1 is LNHDA, CDR2 SQIVND, per germline (reference sequence). V lost 7 bases, J lost 3 bases, and 9 bases stayed unmatched. The CDR3 sequence is CASTPDRAYYNEQFF. The CDR3 nucleotides are TGTGCCAGTACCCCAGACAGGGCCTACTACAATGAGCAGTTCTTC. The full variable domain, rest sourced from reference TRBV19 and TRBJ2-1, is DGGITQSPKYLFRKEGQNVTLSCEQNLNHDAMYWYRQDPGQGLRLIYYSQIVNDFQKGDIAEGYSVSREKKESFPLTVTSAQKNPTAFYLCASTPDRAYYNEQFFGPGTRLTVL.

The chain couples TRBV18 to TRBJ2-3, with 14 nucleotides matching TRBD2. The germline V gene has CDR1 KGHSH and CDR2 LQKENI. Trimming took 3 bases from V and 4 from J; bases not matched to a gene: 6. There are 17 residues in the CDR3. The CDR3, as DNA: TGTGCCAGCTCACCTACTTTGGGACTAGCGGGAGCAGATACGCAGTATTTT. This codes for CASSPTLGLAGADTQYF.

The chain links TRBV19 to TRBJ1-6; D is perhaps TRBD1 (5 bases). V lost 5 bases to trimming and J lost 16 bases, with 18 bases between them. CDR3 length: 13 residues. Germline V gives CDR1 LNHDA, CDR2 SQIVND (reference sequence). CDR3 loop: CASSPAGAGRLHF. The DNA of the CDR3 is TGTGCCAGTAGTCCCGCTGGAGCGGGACGGCTCCACTTT.

The chain carries TRBV11-3 and TRBJ2-6; 7 nucleotides match TRBD1. V shed 5 bases, J shed 4 bases, and the junction held 17 bases outside the gene matches. From germline, CDR1 is SGHNT and CDR2 YENEEA. The CDR3 totals 19 residues. CDR3 loop: CASSPKRGRRADGANVLTF. The CDR3 DNA reads as TGTGCCAGCAGCCCTAAAAGGGGGCGAAGAGCGGACGGGGCCAACGTCCTGACTTTC.

This CDR3 is CASSQGTGVLGGNTIYF. The CDR3 region has the DNA TGCGCCAGCAGCCAAGGGACAGGGGTTTTAGGTGGAAACACCATATATTTT. The rearrangement joins TRBV4-3 to TRBJ1-3; 9 bases map to TRBD1. V lost 1 base to trimming and J lost 3 bases; unmatched junction nucleotides: 7. This CDR3 is built from 17 residues. The germline V gene encodes CDR1 LGHNA and CDR2 YSLEER.

The chain uses TRBV3-1 (or the pseudogene TRBV3-2) and TRBJ1-6; D possibly corresponds to TRBD1 (6 bases). CDR3 length equals 16 residues. Germline CDR1 and CDR2: LGHDT and YNNKEL (reference sequence). Trimming left V 0 bases short and J 5 bases short, with 11 bases between. In DNA form, the CDR3 reads TGTGCCAGCAGCCAAGATGGGACAAACAATAATTCACCCCTCCACTTT. Translation: CASSQDGTNNNSPLHF.

The J gene is TRBJ1-6, the V gene TRBV28; no definite D call. V was cut by 1 base and J by 9 bases, with 13 bases left in between. Germline CDR1 reads MDHEN; CDR2 reads SYDVKM. The CDR3 spans 15 residues. CDR3 residues: CASSLSWAEGSPLHF. DNA of the CDR3: TGTGCCAGCAGTTTATCTTGGGCCGAGGGTTCACCCCTCCACTTT. The full variable domain, completed using reference TRBV28 and TRBJ1-6, is DVKVTQSSRYLVKRTGEKVFLECVQDMDHENMFWYRQDPGLGLRLIYFSYDVKMKEKGDIPEGYSVSREKKERFSLILESASTNQTSMYLCASSLSWAEGSPLHFGNGTRLTVT.